These 23 T cell receptor beta chains came from one sample sequenced in a study of OX40 agonist ivuxolimab in advanced cancers. Using immunoSEQ multiplex PCR, the repertoire was profiled, and TCRdb retains in-frame clones only, with some absent. The sample carries 45,000 to 55,000 clones, around 80% recorded once. The sample in question was CD4+ or CD8+ T cells sorted from blood, obtained in a trial of the OX40 agonist ivuxolimab. The receptors stem from an adult with an advanced solid tumor such as melanoma, head and neck, liver or kidney cancer.

The J gene is TRBJ2-5, the V gene TRBV28; D is uncertain. Trimming stripped 4 bases from V and 5 bases from J, with 11 bases between. This CDR3 contains 13 residues. From germline, CDR1 is MDHEN and CDR2 SYDVKM. CDR3 loop: CASSSNAEETQYF. DNA for the CDR3: TGTGCCAGCAGTTCTAACGCGGAGGAGACCCAGTACTTC.

This chain links TRBV7-2 with TRBJ2-5, with 8 nucleotides matching TRBD2. The germline gives CDR1 SGHTA, CDR2 FQGNSA. J lost 4 bases, V lost 2 bases, and 6 bases had no gene match. The CDR3 has 15 amino acids. Here the CDR3 reads CASSLISGTGETQYF. Written as DNA, the CDR3 is TGTGCCAGCAGCTTAATTAGCGGGACGGGAGAGACCCAGTACTTC.

This chain connects TRBV28 to TRBJ1-1; D is unclear. V was clipped by 6 bases and J by 6 bases, with 14 bases between them. The CDR3 is 13 amino acids. Germline-derived CDR1 and CDR2 are MDHEN and SYDVKM. CDR3 sequence (DNA): TGTGCCAGCAGCTATATTCGGGCCGCTGAAGCTTTCTTT. Its protein product is CASSYIRAAEAFF.

V gene TRBV5-6 combines with J gene TRBJ2-7; 7 bases fit TRBD2. This CDR3 region has 15 residues. Germline V gene lookup returns CDR1 SGHDT and CDR2 YYEEEE. Germline trimming cut 1 base from V and 5 bases from J; bases unmatched to any gene: 9. CDR3 sequence: CASSLPGLIFHEQYF. In DNA, the CDR3 is TGTGCCAGCAGCTTGCCGGGACTAATCTTTCACGAGCAGTACTTC.

The genes are TRBV5-4 and TRBJ2-2; D gene uncertain. This CDR3 is 13 amino acids long. V was cut by 1 base and J by 6 bases, with 7 bases left in between. Germline lookup yields CDR1 SGHNT and CDR2 YYREEE (reference sequence). The CDR3 region is CASSLLGAGELFF. The CDR3 DNA reads as TGTGCCAGCAGCTTGTTAGGAGCCGGGGAGCTGTTTTTT.

The rearrangement links TRBV5-1 to TRBJ1-2, with TRBD1 matching 9 bases. The junction had 7 bases not matched to a gene; V was cut back by 4 bases and J by 9 bases. The CDR3 runs 13 residues. Germline CDR1 SGHRS, CDR2 YFSETQ. Written as DNA, the CDR3 is TGCGCCAGCAGCAGTCCGGGACAGGGAAGCTACACCTTC. Translating gives CASSSPGQGSYTF.

The chain links TRBV27 to TRBJ1-4; D is possibly TRBD1 (6 bases). V was trimmed by 6 bases and J by 5 bases, leaving 10 bases between them. Germline assignment: CDR1 MNHEY and CDR2 SMNVEV (reference sequence). The CDR3 runs 13 residues. Here the CDR3 reads CASRLDSNEKLFF. In DNA, the CDR3 is TGTGCCAGCAGACTGGACAGCAATGAAAAACTGTTTTTT.

This chain links TRBV28 with TRBJ2-1; no firm D call. Germline V lookup: CDR1 MDHEN, CDR2 SYDVKM. The germline V and J ends were trimmed by 6 bases and 0 bases, with 15 bases remaining between them. The CDR3 runs 16 residues. The DNA for the CDR3 is TGTGCCAGCAGAAGGGCCTCCCCAGACTCCTACAATGAGCAGTTCTTC. Its protein is CASRRASPDSYNEQFF.

The chain has TRBV7-2 and TRBJ2-3, with D maybe TRBD1 (6 bases). Germline CDR1 is SGHTA and CDR2 is FQGNSA. This CDR3 is built from 15 residues. V lost 5 bases and J 2 bases, leaving 14 bases between the germline ends. In DNA, the CDR3 is TGTGCCAGCAGCCTCGGGCAGGGGATCACAGATACGCAGTATTTT. Amino acids: CASSLGQGITDTQYF.

The genes are TRBV7-6 and TRBJ1-2; D uncertain. This CDR3 comprises 13 residues. Per the germline V gene, CDR1 is SGHVS and CDR2 is FNYEAQ. V lost 3 bases and J lost 2, with 7 bases in between. In nucleotides, the CDR3 is TGTGCCAGCAGCTTCGGAGGGAACTATGGCTACACCTTC. It encodes CASSFGGNYGYTF.

The J gene is TRBJ1-2, the V gene TRBV6-6, with 7 bases identical to TRBD1. Trimming cost V 7 bases and J 4 bases; bases outside gene matches: 12. The CDR3 runs 15 residues. Per germline, CDR1 MNHNY and CDR2 SVGAGI (reference sequence). The chain's CDR3 is CASTRGARTGYGYTF. The CDR3 DNA sequence: TGTGCCAGCACCCGGGGGGCTAGGACAGGCTATGGCTACACCTTC.

The genes are TRBV18 and TRBJ1-4, with TRBD1 identical over 7 bases. Per the germline V gene, CDR1 is KGHSH and CDR2 is LQKENI. CDR3 length: 15 amino acids. The J segment lost 8 bases and the V segment lost 4 bases, leaving 10 bases of the junction unmatched. In DNA form, the CDR3 reads TGTGCCAGCTCACAACCGAACAGGGGACACGAAAAACTGTTTTTT. It encodes CASSQPNRGHEKLFF.

CDR3 amino acids: CASSLVAGPSFF. Here the CDR3 DNA reads TGTGCCAGCAGCTTGGTAGCTGGGCCTAGTTTTTTT. V and J are TRBV5-6 and TRBJ1-4, with D unresolved. V lost 0 bases to trimming and J lost 17 bases, with 14 bases between them. The CDR3 has 12 residues. Germline loops: CDR1 SGHDT, CDR2 YYEEEE.

This clone was recorded only once. The genes are TRBV4-1 and TRBJ2-1; no reliable D call. The germline V gene has CDR1 MGHRA and CDR2 YSYEKL. The V end was cut by 0 bases, the J end by 8 bases, with 8 bases between. CDR3 size: 13 residues. In nucleotides, the CDR3 is TGCGCCAGCAGCCAAGAAGGCGTGGATGAGCAGTTCTTC. Translation: CASSQEGVDEQFF.

The V and J genes are TRBV7-9 and TRBJ2-3, with no clear D. Germline CDR1 is SEHNR and CDR2 is FQNEAQ (reference sequence). CDR3 length: 14 amino acids. Trimming shortened V by 1 base and J by 1 base, and 6 bases separated the two germline ends. The CDR3 DNA reads as TGTGCCAGCAGCTTAGGGCAGGGCACAGATACGCAGTATTTT. This gives the protein CASSLGQGTDTQYF.

The chain carries TRBV19 and TRBJ2-3; 10 bases line up with TRBD2. The ends lost 10 bases at V and 3 bases at J; junction bases unmatched: 13. CDR1 is LNHDA, CDR2 SQIVND, per germline (reference sequence). The CDR3 sequence is 16 residues long. This CDR3 is CATRRISGRGTDTQYF. For the CDR3, the DNA is TGTGCCACTCGACGGATCAGCGGGAGGGGAACAGATACGCAGTATTTT.

This chain uses TRBV11-2 with TRBJ2-2, with TRBD1 matching over 10 bases. Germline values: CDR1 SGHAT, CDR2 FQNNGV. V trimming: 7 bases; J trimming: 7 bases; junction bases outside the gene matches: 6. The CDR3 is made up of 14 amino acids. The CDR3 sequence is CASTLGQGFGELFF. Here the CDR3 DNA reads TGTGCCAGCACCTTGGGACAGGGGTTCGGGGAGCTGTTTTTT. Complete variable domain (other parts from reference TRBV11-2 and TRBJ2-2): EAGVAQSPRYKIIEKRQSVAFWCNPISGHATLYWYQQILGQGPKLLIQFQNNGVVDDSQLPKDRFSAERLKGVDSTLKIQPAKLEDSAVYLCASTLGQGFGELFFGEGSRLTVL.

J is TRBJ2-1 and V is TRBV10-3, with TRBD1 identical over 8 bases. Germline V CDR1 and CDR2: ENHRY, SYGVKD. V shed 3 bases and J 5 bases; nucleotides not matched to a gene: 3. The CDR3 has 14 residues. DNA of the CDR3: TGTGCCATCAGTGACAGGGGGCGAGACAATGAGCAGTTCTTC. Protein sequence: CAISDRGRDNEQFF.

This chain uses TRBV28 with TRBJ2-7; D is perhaps TRBD2 (5 bases). The length of the CDR3 is 14 residues. V lost 5 bases and J lost 1, with 12 bases in between. Germline V CDR1 and CDR2: MDHEN, SYDVKM. In nucleotides, the CDR3 is TGTGCCAGCAGTCAAGGACTGGATTCCTACGAGCAGTACTTC. This translates into CASSQGLDSYEQYF.

As for this clone: The identical CDR3 is also encoded by other nucleotide sequences in the sample. The chain uses TRBV27 and TRBJ1-2; the D gene is possibly TRBD1 (5 bases). Germline CDR1 is MNHEY and CDR2 is SMNVEV (reference sequence). This CDR3 has 13 residues. The germline V and J ends were trimmed by 5 bases and 6 bases, with 13 bases remaining between them. Written as DNA, the CDR3 is TGTGCCAGCAGTCCCGAGACAGAGGATGGCTACACCTTC. Translating gives CASSPETEDGYTF.

The chain uses TRBV28 and TRBJ2-3; no clear D. This CDR3 is 12 amino acids long. Germline V gene lookup returns CDR1 MDHEN and CDR2 SYDVKM. Trimming pared 6 bases from V and 2 bases from J, leaving 6 bases between. CDR3 in amino acids: CASRRATDTQYF. The CDR3 DNA reads TGTGCCAGCAGAAGAGCCACAGATACGCAGTATTTT. Variable domain in full (rest from reference TRBV28 and TRBJ2-3): DVKVTQSSRYLVKRTGEKVFLECVQDMDHENMFWYRQDPGLGLRLIYFSYDVKMKEKGDIPEGYSVSREKKERFSLILESASTNQTSMYLCASRRATDTQYFGPGTRLTVL.

The rearrangement links TRBV11-2 to TRBJ2-7; 8 bases agree with TRBD2. Germline loops: CDR1 SGHAT, CDR2 FQNNGV. CDR3 length equals 11 residues. V lost 9 bases and J lost 5; bases outside the gene matches: 3. The CDR3 region is CASGRGDEQYF. The CDR3 nucleotides are TGTGCCAGTGGGCGGGGGGACGAGCAGTACTTC.

J is TRBJ2-1 and V is TRBV11-1; D perhaps matches TRBD2 (6 bases). This CDR3 has 19 amino acids. V lost 1 base and J lost 8, with 27 bases in between. Germline V CDR1 and CDR2: SGHAT, FQDESV (reference sequence). CDR3 DNA sequence: TGTGCCAGCAGCTTAGGAGGGATAGGCCGTGGACTACTTTACTATGAGCAGTTCTTC. Its protein is CASSLGGIGRGLLYYEQFF.